This TCR beta chain was sequenced during a study of T cell responses to AZD1222 COVID-19 vaccine. V gave up 8 bases and J gave up 4 bases; unmatched junction bases: 11. CDR1 is SGHTA, CDR2 FQGNSA, per germline. This CDR3 has 15 amino acids. Sequencing was performed with immunoSEQ multiplex PCR; in TCRdb, only in-frame clones are kept and a portion is missing. This sample has some 150,000 clones, with 90% found just once. This sample comprised peripheral blood, obtained on day 0 of AZD1222 vaccination. The receptor comes from an adult in good health. The chain is built from TRBV7-2 and TRBJ2-1, with 7 bases lining up with TRBD1. As DNA, the CDR3 is TGTGCCAGCGGTCATTGGGGACAGCCATACAATGAGCAGTTCTTC. This gives the protein CASGHWGQPYNEQFF.